The 5 T cell receptor beta chains given below trace back to one sample, sequenced in a study of blood T cells in healthy people across ages. Alongside a J-beta primer mix, a sample-barcoded 5' primer served in a second PCR lasting about 7 to 12 cycles. TCRdb processed the 5' RACE reads anew with MiXCR; each CDR3 protein has one entry. The sample carries over a million distinct CDR3 sequences, under 55% recorded once. Sequencing was performed on blood. Receptors originate from a woman aged 60-75 years in good health.

This clonotype was found a few times. The chain joins TRBV5-5 to TRBJ1-1; D not resolved. V lost 6 bases and J lost 7, with 25 bases in between. This CDR3 region has 16 residues. Germline-derived CDR1 and CDR2 are SGHKS and YYEKEE (reference sequence). The CDR3 DNA reads as TGTGCCAGCACCAACGGGCCATCGTCGTTAGGAGGTGAAGCTTTCTTT. It specifies CASTNGPSSLGGEAFF.

As to this clonotype: Given a much more abundant clone one base away, this may be a read error. The chain joins TRBV27 to TRBJ2-7; D possibly corresponds to TRBD2 (6 bases). This CDR3 spans 14 amino acids. The V end was cut by 5 bases, the J end by 4 bases, with 15 bases between. Germline V gene lookup returns CDR1 MNHEY and CDR2 SMNVEV (reference sequence). In DNA form, the CDR3 reads TGTGCCAGCAGTGCTCAGGGCGGGGCGTACGAGCAGTACTTC. This encodes CASSAQGGAYEQYF.

The chain links TRBV14 to TRBJ2-3; D remains unclear. The CDR3 is 13 residues long. From germline, CDR1 is SGHDN and CDR2 FVKESK. Trimming left V 0 bases short and J 5 bases short, with 6 bases between. CDR3 DNA: TGTGCCAGCAGCCAAGATTTCCTAGATACGCAGTATTTT. Translating it yields CASSQDFLDTQYF.

The rearrangement uses TRBV9 and TRBJ2-1, with TRBD2 identical over 12 bases. The J segment lost 7 bases and the V segment lost 4 bases, leaving 9 bases of the junction unmatched. Looked up from germline, CDR1 is SGDLS and CDR2 is YYNGEE. This CDR3 region has 16 residues. In nucleotides, the CDR3 is TGTGCCAGCAGCCCCCCCGGGACTAGCGGGTTAAATGAGCAGTTCTTC. Protein sequence: CASSPPGTSGLNEQFF.

This chain links TRBV20-1 with TRBJ2-7; TRBD2 agrees at 8 bases. The germline V gene encodes CDR1 DFQATT and CDR2 SNEGSKA (reference sequence). The V segment lost 6 bases and the J segment 0 bases; nucleotides outside the gene matches: 13. This CDR3 spans 16 amino acids. The chain's CDR3 is CSAKHAVAGSSYEQYF. DNA for the CDR3: TGCAGTGCCAAACATGCGGTAGCGGGGTCCTCCTACGAGCAGTACTTC.